This T cell receptor beta chain stems from a study of blood T cells in healthy people across ages. Study-wide findings and caveats: Older age coincided with a roughly linear decline in TCR beta diversity per million T cells.

The CDR3 covers 13 residues. Trimming took off 2 bases at V and 8 bases at J, with 12 bases between the two ends. Germline V gene lookup returns CDR1 MNHEY and CDR2 SVGAGI. The sample holds many counts of this clonotype. Its target is unknown. For the second PCR, which ran for about 6 to 11 cycles, a sample-barcoded 5' primer and a J-beta primer mix were used. TCRdb re-analysed the 5' RACE reads in MiXCR, keeping a single row per CDR3 protein. The data hold 710,000 or so distinct CDR3 sequences, with approximately 31% observed a single time. This TCR was recovered from a woman aged 80 or older in good health. J is TRBJ1-2 and V is TRBV6-5, with a weak D call TRBD1 (6 bases). Input material: blood. In nucleotides, the CDR3 is TGTGCCAGCAGTTACCCGGGACACCGGGGCTACACCTTC. Translating gives CASSYPGHRGYTF.